The 29 T cell receptor beta chains below were found in one sample sequenced in a study of CD8 T cells in Susac syndrome. Reverse transcription of roughly 0.5 to 1 ug RNA used random hexamers. TCRdb fed the immunoSEQ multiplex PCR reads into MiXCR, producing one record per CDR3 protein. Counted here are about 160,000 distinct CDR3 sequences, approximately 93% occurring once; the ten biggest clones make up about 0.089%. Sequences were obtained from CD4+ T cells from PBMCs. These TCRs come from a human donor with multiple sclerosis.

The chain combines TRBV5-6 with TRBJ2-4; TRBD1 agrees at 11 bases. Trimming removed 2 bases from V and 0 bases from J; junction bases left unmatched: 1. CDR1 and CDR2 (germline): SGHDT, YYEEEE. CDR3 size: 16 residues. DNA for the CDR3: TGTGCCAGCAGCTTTGGGACAGGGGGAGCCAAAAACATTCAGTACTTC. Its translation: CASSFGTGGAKNIQYF.

CDR3 protein: CASSQVGGALGYGYTF. CDR3 in DNA: TGTGCCAGCAGCCAAGTTGGGGGGGCGCTGGGCTATGGCTACACCTTC. V gene TRBV4-2 combines with J gene TRBJ1-2; tentative D call: TRBD1 (6 bases). The CDR3 is made up of 16 amino acids. CDR1 LGHNA and CDR2 YNFKEQ come from the germline V gene. Trimming removed 1 base at V and 4 bases at J, with 16 bases between.

The CDR3 loop is CASLRRPGGNTF. The DNA of the CDR3 is TGTGCCAGCCTCCGTAGACCAGGGGGCAACACCTTC. V is TRBV6-1 and J is TRBJ1-2; the match to TRBD1 covers 8 bases. This CDR3 has 12 amino acids. V shed 8 bases, J shed 12 bases, and the junction held 11 bases outside the gene matches. Germline V lookup: CDR1 MNHNS, CDR2 SASEGT.

In this sample, this clonotype turned up once. The rearrangement uses TRBV7-9 and TRBJ1-1; 7 nucleotides match TRBD1. Germline loops: CDR1 SEHNR, CDR2 FQNEAQ (reference sequence). The junction had 21 bases not matched to a gene; V was cut back by 4 bases and J by 4 bases. CDR3 length: 19 amino acids. The CDR3 reads CASSSQGQMTGHLSTEAFF. The CDR3 region has the DNA TGTGCCAGCAGCTCGCAGGGCCAGATGACAGGGCACCTTAGCACTGAAGCTTTCTTT.

The CDR3 coding sequence is TGCAGTGCTACGGGGGGCGCTGGGGCCAACGTCCTGACTTTC. Translating gives CSATGGAGANVLTF. The gene calls are TRBV20-1 and TRBJ2-6, with a tentative D call TRBD2 (7 bases). V lost 4 bases to trimming and J lost 2 bases, with 9 bases between them. The CDR3 has 14 amino acids. In germline, CDR1 is DFQATT, CDR2 SNEGSKA (reference sequence).

This clonotype was observed a single time. The chain is built from TRBV10-3 and TRBJ2-2; 7 bases align to TRBD1. The V gene's germline CDR1 is ENHRY and CDR2 SYGVKD. The V gene end was trimmed by 6 bases and the J gene end by 10 bases; junction bases not matched to a gene: 8. CDR3 length: 13 amino acids. The DNA for the CDR3 is TGTGCCATCAGCTTCGGACAGGATGAGGAGCTGTTTTTT. Amino acids: CAISFGQDEELFF.

The J gene is TRBJ2-2, the V gene TRBV27; TRBD2 might be the D (5 bases). The CDR3 length is 16 residues. Trimming pared 8 bases from V and 1 base from J, leaving 17 bases between. Germline values: CDR1 MNHEY, CDR2 SMNVEV (reference sequence). CDR3 sequence reads: CASGLSSYLNTGELFF. CDR3 sequence (DNA): TGTGCCAGCGGCCTATCTAGCTACTTGAACACCGGGGAGCTGTTTTTT.

The chain is built from TRBV11-1 and TRBJ2-5; tentative D call: TRBD2 (6 bases). This CDR3 region has 18 residues. Trimming took off 2 bases at V and 0 bases at J, with 19 bases between the two ends. Germline V lookup: CDR1 SGHAT, CDR2 FQDESV (reference sequence). CDR3 residues: CASSLTYRAGGNQETQYF. CDR3 in DNA: TGTGCCAGCAGCTTAACCTATCGGGCCGGCGGGAACCAAGAGACCCAGTACTTC.

The V gene is TRBV5-6, the J gene TRBJ1-2; the D is unclear. V lost 7 bases, J lost 8 bases, and 18 bases lay in between. The CDR3 has 13 residues. Germline V gene data show CDR1 as SGHDT and CDR2 as YYEEEE. CDR3: CASGLTTFGGYTF. The CDR3 DNA sequence: TGTGCCAGCGGGTTGACGACATTTGGCGGCTACACCTTC.

As DNA, the CDR3 is TGTGCCAGCAGCTTATTAAGCGGGAGGATAGCAGATACGCAGTATTTT. It encodes CASSLLSGRIADTQYF. This chain connects TRBV11-2 to TRBJ2-3; 9 nucleotides line up with TRBD2. Unmatched junction bases numbered 7, after V lost 2 bases and J lost 4 bases. The CDR3 consists of 16 residues. Germline-derived CDR1 and CDR2 are SGHAT and FQNNGV.

The chain joins TRBV4-1 to TRBJ1-1; D ambiguous. V was clipped by 1 base and J by 6 bases, with 15 bases between them. In germline, CDR1 is MGHRA, CDR2 YSYEKL. This CDR3 is built from 15 residues. The CDR3 bases are TGCGCCAGCAGCCAAGCGGTTGTAGGGATCCCTGAAGCTTTCTTT. Translation: CASSQAVVGIPEAFF.

This chain connects TRBV7-9 to TRBJ2-3; TRBD2 might be the D (6 bases). V was trimmed by 8 bases and J by 4 bases, leaving 7 bases between them. The germline V gene encodes CDR1 SEHNR and CDR2 FQNEAQ (reference sequence). CDR3 length: 11 residues. The DNA for the CDR3 is TGTGCCAGCGGGGAGGCAGATACGCAGTATTTT. Translating gives CASGEADTQYF.

The chain links TRBV19 to TRBJ2-3; D might be TRBD1 (6 bases). The germline CDR1 and CDR2 sequences are LNHDA and SQIVND (reference sequence). The CDR3 has 16 amino acids. V lost 4 bases and J 4 bases, leaving 18 bases between the germline ends. The CDR3 DNA reads as TGTGCCAGTAGTACACCCCCGGGACACGGCTCAGATACGCAGTATTTT. Translating it yields CASSTPPGHGSDTQYF.

The CDR3 nucleotides read TGTGCCAGTAGTCTGGGATGGGGGAGAGATACGCAGTATTTT. It is translated as CASSLGWGRDTQYF. The chain employs TRBV19 and TRBJ2-3, with D perhaps assigned TRBD1 or TRBD2 (5 bases each). The CDR3 spans 14 residues. V lost 5 bases, J lost 5 bases, and 14 bases lay in between. CDR1 is LNHDA and CDR2 is SQIVND in the germline V gene (reference sequence).

The J gene is TRBJ1-2, the V gene TRBV25-1, with TRBD1 as a possible D gene (5 bases). V gave up 2 bases and J gave up 7 bases, with 14 bases separating them. Germline V lookup: CDR1 MGHDK, CDR2 SYGVNS. The length of the CDR3 is 14 residues. The CDR3 is CASSEPQRGAGYTF. The CDR3 DNA follows: TGTGCCAGCAGTGAACCACAAAGGGGTGCTGGCTACACCTTC.

The chain joins TRBV3-1 to TRBJ2-1; D is uncertain. This CDR3 is 15 amino acids long. Germline V lookup: CDR1 LGHDT, CDR2 YNNKEL (reference sequence). Trimming removed 3 bases at V and 2 bases at J, with 11 bases between. This CDR3 reads CASSHPSVTYNEQFF. CDR3 nucleotides: TGTGCCAGCAGCCATCCTTCAGTAACCTACAATGAGCAGTTCTTC.

This chain joins TRBV7-2 and TRBJ2-4; TRBD1 might be the D (5 bases). The CDR3 has 14 residues. The V gene's germline CDR1 is SGHTA and CDR2 FQGNSA. Trimming took 0 bases from V and 8 from J, leaving 11 bases between them. The CDR3 sequence: CASSLAQRGDIQYF. The CDR3 DNA sequence: TGTGCCAGCAGCTTAGCGCAAAGGGGTGACATTCAGTACTTC.

CDR3 nucleotides: TGTGCCAGCAGCCGGGCGGAGGTGACCCAGTACTTC. Residues: CASSRAEVTQYF. This sequence joins TRBV11-2 and TRBJ2-5; weak D call: TRBD2 (5 bases). CDR3 length equals 12 residues. Germline loops: CDR1 SGHAT, CDR2 FQNNGV. V was trimmed by 5 bases and J by 7 bases, leaving 11 bases between them.

This chain joins TRBV12-5 and TRBJ1-2, with D maybe TRBD1 (5 bases). V gave up 0 bases and J gave up 11 bases, with 13 bases separating them. The length of the CDR3 is 13 residues. Germline-derived CDR1 and CDR2 are LGHNT and FRNRAP. The CDR3 protein is CASGLVGTGDYTF. For the CDR3, the DNA is TGTGCTAGTGGTTTGGTAGGGACTGGTGATTACACCTTC.

The chain links TRBV4-2 to TRBJ2-3, with D tentatively TRBD1 or TRBD2 (5 bases each). CDR3 size: 16 residues. Trimming shortened V by 4 bases and J by 2 bases, and 16 bases separated the two germline ends. Germline assignment: CDR1 LGHNA and CDR2 YNFKEQ. The CDR3 coding sequence is TGTGCCAGCAGCCCCTTTGGGGGACCGATCACAGATACGCAGTATTTT. This gives the protein CASSPFGGPITDTQYF.

This chain connects TRBV20-1 to TRBJ1-2; tentative D call: TRBD1 (6 bases). V dropped 3 bases and J dropped 8 bases, with 16 bases sitting between them. The CDR3 is made up of 13 amino acids. The V gene's germline CDR1 is DFQATT and CDR2 SNEGSKA (reference sequence). Written as DNA, the CDR3 is TGCAGTGCTAGTCCTTGGAGGGGGGTCGGCTACACCTTC. Its protein is CSASPWRGVGYTF.

V is TRBV7-2 and J is TRBJ1-5; maybe TRBD1 (6 bases). Trimming took off 3 bases at V and 5 bases at J, with 17 bases between the two ends. The germline gives CDR1 SGHTA, CDR2 FQGNSA. CDR3 length: 16 amino acids. In nucleotides, the CDR3 is TGTGCCAGCAGCTTTTCACAGGGAGGATGGGATCAGCCCCAGCATTTT. Its translation is CASSFSQGGWDQPQHF.

This clonotype showed up just a few times. The chain couples TRBV18 to TRBJ2-5; D is uncertain. The CDR3 is 13 residues long. The V end lost 3 bases, the J end lost 5 bases, and 10 bases lay between the germline ends. Germline V CDR1 and CDR2: KGHSH, LQKENI. The CDR3 DNA sequence: TGTGCCAGCTCACCGGGTTTAGGGGAGACCCAGTACTTC. Its protein product is CASSPGLGETQYF.

This rearrangement joins TRBV5-6 to TRBJ1-4; D is perhaps TRBD1 (5 bases). This CDR3 is built from 13 residues. Trimming took off 4 bases at V and 8 bases at J, with 12 bases between the two ends. Germline CDR1 SGHDT, CDR2 YYEEEE. CDR3 bases: TGTGCCAGCAGCCTGGCGGGGGAGGAAAAACTGTTTTTT. Its protein product is CASSLAGEEKLFF.

The chain has TRBV3-1 and TRBJ1-1; maybe TRBD1 (6 bases). V was cut by 4 bases and J by 1 base, with 13 bases left in between. The CDR3 loop spans 15 amino acids. Germline loops: CDR1 LGHDT, CDR2 YNNKEL (reference sequence). In nucleotides, the CDR3 is TGTGCCAGCAGCCCCCGTAGGACAGCGAACACTGAAGCTTTCTTT. As protein: CASSPRRTANTEAFF.

The gene calls are TRBV3-1 and TRBJ1-5, with D possibly being TRBD1 (5 bases). CDR3 length: 15 residues. CDR1 and CDR2 (germline): LGHDT, YNNKEL (reference sequence). The ends were cut back, 4 bases at V and 0 bases at J, with 10 bases in the middle. The CDR3 reads CASSPGAFSNQPQHF. CDR3 DNA: TGTGCCAGCAGCCCCGGGGCATTTAGCAATCAGCCCCAGCATTTT.

V gene TRBV20-1 combines with J gene TRBJ1-3, with 7 bases fitting TRBD1. From germline, CDR1 is DFQATT and CDR2 SNEGSKA (reference sequence). There are 16 residues in the CDR3. The V gene end was trimmed by 0 bases and the J gene end by 8 bases; junction bases not matched to a gene: 13. CDR3 sequence (DNA): TGCAGTGCTAGAGATCCGCGACAGGGTTCGGTATACACCATATATTTT. This gives the protein CSARDPRQGSVYTIYF.

This clonotype is a singleton in its sample. The J gene is TRBJ2-7, the V gene TRBV3-1; D might be TRBD2 (5 bases). The CDR3 loop spans 13 amino acids. Germline values: CDR1 LGHDT, CDR2 YNNKEL (reference sequence). The germline V and J ends were trimmed by 5 bases and 3 bases, with 11 bases remaining between them. CDR3 nucleotides: TGTGCCAGCAGCGAGGGCCCCTTCTACGAGCAGTACTTC. Its protein is CASSEGPFYEQYF.

V and J are TRBV30 and TRBJ2-1, with TRBD2 matching 13 bases. This CDR3 spans 15 amino acids. With 1 base clipped from V and 8 bases from J, the junction kept 5 bases outside the gene matches. Germline CDR1 GTSNPN, CDR2 SVGIG (reference sequence). As DNA, the CDR3 is TGTGCCTGGAGTGGGACTAGCGGGAGCGTCGATGAGCAGTTCTTC. It is translated as CAWSGTSGSVDEQFF. The complete variable domain, with remaining parts taken from reference TRBV30 and TRBJ2-1, reads SQTIHQWPATLVQPVGSPLSLECTVEGTSNPNLYWYRQAAGRGLQLLFYSVGIGQISSEVPQNLSASRPQDRQFILSSKKLLLSDSGFYLCAWSGTSGSVDEQFFGPGTRLTVL.